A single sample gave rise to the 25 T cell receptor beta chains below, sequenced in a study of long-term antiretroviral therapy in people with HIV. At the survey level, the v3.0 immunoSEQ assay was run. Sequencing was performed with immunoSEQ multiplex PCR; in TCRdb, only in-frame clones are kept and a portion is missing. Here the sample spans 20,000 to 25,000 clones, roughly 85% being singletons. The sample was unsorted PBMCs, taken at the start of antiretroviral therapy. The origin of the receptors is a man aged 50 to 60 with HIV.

The DNA for the CDR3 is TGTGCCAGCAAGAAGTCGACAGGCTATGGCTACACCTTC. It translates to CASKKSTGYGYTF. The rearrangement links TRBV27 to TRBJ1-2, with D perhaps matching TRBD1 (6 bases). The germline V gene has CDR1 MNHEY and CDR2 SMNVEV (reference sequence). The V and J ends lost 7 bases and 4 bases respectively, with 13 bases between them. The CDR3 runs 13 residues.

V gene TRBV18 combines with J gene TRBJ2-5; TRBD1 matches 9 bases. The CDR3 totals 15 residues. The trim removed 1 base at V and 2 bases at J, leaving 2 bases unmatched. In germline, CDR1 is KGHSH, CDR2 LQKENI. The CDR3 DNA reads TGTGCCAGCTCACCACGGACAGGGGATCAAGAGACCCAGTACTTC. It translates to CASSPRTGDQETQYF.

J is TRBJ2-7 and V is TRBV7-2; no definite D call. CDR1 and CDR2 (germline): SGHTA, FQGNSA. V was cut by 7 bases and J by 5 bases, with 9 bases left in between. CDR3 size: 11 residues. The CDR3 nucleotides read TGTGCCAGCACCCTTAGCCACGAGCAGTACTTC. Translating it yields CASTLSHEQYF.

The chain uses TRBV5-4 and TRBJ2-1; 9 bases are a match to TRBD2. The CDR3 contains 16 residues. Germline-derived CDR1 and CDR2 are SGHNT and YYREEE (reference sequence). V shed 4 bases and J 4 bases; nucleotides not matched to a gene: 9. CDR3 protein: CASSPEGSGGYNEQFF. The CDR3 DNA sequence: TGTGCCAGCAGCCCGGAGGGGAGCGGGGGGTACAATGAGCAGTTCTTC.

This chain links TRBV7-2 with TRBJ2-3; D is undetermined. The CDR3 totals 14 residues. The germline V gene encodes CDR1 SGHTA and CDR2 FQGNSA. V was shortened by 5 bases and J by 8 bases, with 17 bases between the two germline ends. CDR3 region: CASSVHGPGGTQYF. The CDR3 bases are TGTGCCAGCAGCGTACACGGACCCGGCGGTACGCAGTATTTT.

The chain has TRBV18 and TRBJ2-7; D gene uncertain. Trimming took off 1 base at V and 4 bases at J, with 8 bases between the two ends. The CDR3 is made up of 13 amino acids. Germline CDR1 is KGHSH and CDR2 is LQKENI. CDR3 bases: TGTGCCAGCTCACCACAGACGGAGTACGAGCAGTACTTC. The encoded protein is CASSPQTEYEQYF.

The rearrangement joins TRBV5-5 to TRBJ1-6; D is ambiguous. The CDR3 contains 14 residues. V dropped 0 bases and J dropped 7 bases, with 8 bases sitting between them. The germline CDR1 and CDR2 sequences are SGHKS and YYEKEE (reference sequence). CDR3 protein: CASSLDLYNSPLHF. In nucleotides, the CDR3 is TGTGCCAGCAGCTTGGACTTGTACAATTCACCCCTCCACTTT.

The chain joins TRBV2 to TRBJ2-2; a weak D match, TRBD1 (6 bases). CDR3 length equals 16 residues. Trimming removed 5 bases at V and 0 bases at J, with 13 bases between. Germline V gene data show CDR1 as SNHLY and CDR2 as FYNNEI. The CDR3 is CASSTGKITNTGELFF. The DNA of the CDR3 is TGTGCCAGCAGTACAGGGAAGATAACGAACACCGGGGAGCTGTTTTTT.

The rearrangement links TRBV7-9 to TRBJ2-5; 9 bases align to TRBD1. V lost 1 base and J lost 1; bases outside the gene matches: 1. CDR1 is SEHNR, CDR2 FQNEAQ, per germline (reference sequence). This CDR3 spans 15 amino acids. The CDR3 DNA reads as TGTGCCAGCAGCTTAGGGGGACAGGGCCAAGAGACCCAGTACTTC. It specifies CASSLGGQGQETQYF.

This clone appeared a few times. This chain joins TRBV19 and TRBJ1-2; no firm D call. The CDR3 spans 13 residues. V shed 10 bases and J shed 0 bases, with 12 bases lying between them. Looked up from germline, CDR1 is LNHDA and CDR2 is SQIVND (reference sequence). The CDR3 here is CATLRTANYGYTF. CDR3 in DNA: TGTGCCACCCTTCGGACGGCTAACTATGGCTACACCTTC.

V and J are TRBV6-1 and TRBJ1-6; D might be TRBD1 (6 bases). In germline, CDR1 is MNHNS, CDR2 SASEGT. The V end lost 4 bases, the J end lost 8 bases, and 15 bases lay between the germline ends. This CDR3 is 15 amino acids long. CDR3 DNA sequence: TGTGCCAGCAGTGCCGTACAGGGAGGCTATTCACCCCTCCACTTT. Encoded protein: CASSAVQGGYSPLHF.

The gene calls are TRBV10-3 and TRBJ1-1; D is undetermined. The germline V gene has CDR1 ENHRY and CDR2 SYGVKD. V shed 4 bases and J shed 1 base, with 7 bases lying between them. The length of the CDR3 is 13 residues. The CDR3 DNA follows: TGTGCCATCAGTGGGCTAGGGAACACTGAAGCTTTCTTT. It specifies CAISGLGNTEAFF.

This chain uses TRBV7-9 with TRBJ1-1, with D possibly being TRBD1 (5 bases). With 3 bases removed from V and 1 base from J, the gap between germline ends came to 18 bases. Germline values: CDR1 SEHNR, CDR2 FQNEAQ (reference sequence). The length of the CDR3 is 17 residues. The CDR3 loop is CASSFEPGARGNTEAFF. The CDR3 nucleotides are TGTGCCAGCAGCTTCGAACCCGGGGCAAGGGGGAACACTGAAGCTTTCTTT.

The CDR3 region has the DNA TGTGCCAGCAGCTCCTCCTCCTATGGCTACACCTTC. Amino acids: CASSSSSYGYTF. The chain recombines TRBV28 with TRBJ1-2, with unresolved D. CDR3 length: 12 amino acids. V gave up 6 bases and J gave up 4 bases, with 9 bases separating them. Per germline, CDR1 MDHEN and CDR2 SYDVKM.

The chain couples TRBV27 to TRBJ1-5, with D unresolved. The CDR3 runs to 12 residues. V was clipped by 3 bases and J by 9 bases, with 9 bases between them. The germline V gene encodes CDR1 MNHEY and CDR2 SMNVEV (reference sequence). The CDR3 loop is CASSFSRGPQHF. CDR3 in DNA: TGTGCCAGCAGTTTTTCCCGAGGGCCCCAGCATTTT.

CDR3 nucleotides: TGCGCCAGCAGCCAGGGACTAGCGGGGGGAAGGGATGAGCAGTTCTTC. Translation: CASSQGLAGGRDEQFF. The rearrangement uses TRBV5-1 and TRBJ2-1, with 15 bases aligning to TRBD2. The germline gives CDR1 SGHRS, CDR2 YFSETQ. The CDR3 has 16 amino acids. The junction had 7 bases not matched to a gene; V was cut back by 4 bases and J by 8 bases.

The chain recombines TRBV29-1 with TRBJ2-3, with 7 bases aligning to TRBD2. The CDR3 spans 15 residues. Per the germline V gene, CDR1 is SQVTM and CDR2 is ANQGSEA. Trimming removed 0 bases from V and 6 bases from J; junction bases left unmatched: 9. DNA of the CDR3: TGCAGCGTTGAAGAGGGATACGGGAGGAGGGATACGCAGTATTTT. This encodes CSVEEGYGRRDTQYF.

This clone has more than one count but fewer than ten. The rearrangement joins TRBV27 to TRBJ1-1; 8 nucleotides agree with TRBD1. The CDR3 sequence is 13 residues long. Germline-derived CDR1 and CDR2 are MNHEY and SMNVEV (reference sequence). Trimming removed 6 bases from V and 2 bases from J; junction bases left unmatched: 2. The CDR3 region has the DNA TGTGCCAGCAGAGGACAGGGTAACACTGAAGCTTTCTTT. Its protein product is CASRGQGNTEAFF.

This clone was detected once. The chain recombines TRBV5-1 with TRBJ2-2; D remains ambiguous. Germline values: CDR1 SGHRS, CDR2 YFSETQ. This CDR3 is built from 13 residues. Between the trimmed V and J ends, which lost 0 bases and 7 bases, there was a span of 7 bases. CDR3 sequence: CASSLEWVGELFF. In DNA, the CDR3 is TGCGCCAGCAGCTTGGAGTGGGTCGGGGAGCTGTTTTTT.

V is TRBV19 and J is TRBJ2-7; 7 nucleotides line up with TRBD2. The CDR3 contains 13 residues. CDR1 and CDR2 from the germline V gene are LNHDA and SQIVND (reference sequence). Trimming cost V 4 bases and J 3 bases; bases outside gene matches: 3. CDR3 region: CASSNSGVYEQYF. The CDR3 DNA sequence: TGTGCCAGTAGTAACAGCGGGGTCTACGAGCAGTACTTC.

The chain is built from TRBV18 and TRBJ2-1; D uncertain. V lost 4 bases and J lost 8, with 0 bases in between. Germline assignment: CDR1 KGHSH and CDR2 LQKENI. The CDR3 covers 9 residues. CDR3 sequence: CASSHEQFF. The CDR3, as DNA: TGTGCCAGCTCACATGAGCAGTTCTTC.

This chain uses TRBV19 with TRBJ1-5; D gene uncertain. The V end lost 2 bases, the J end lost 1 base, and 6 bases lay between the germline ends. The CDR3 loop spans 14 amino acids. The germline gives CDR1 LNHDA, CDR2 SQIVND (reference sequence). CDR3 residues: CASSIRESNQPQHF. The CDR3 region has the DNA TGTGCCAGTAGTATAAGGGAGAGCAATCAGCCCCAGCATTTT. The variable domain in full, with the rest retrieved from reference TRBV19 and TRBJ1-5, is DGGITQSPKYLFRKEGQNVTLSCEQNLNHDAMYWYRQDPGQGLRLIYYSQIVNDFQKGDIAEGYSVSREKKESFPLTVTSAQKNPTAFYLCASSIRESNQPQHFGDGTRLSIL.

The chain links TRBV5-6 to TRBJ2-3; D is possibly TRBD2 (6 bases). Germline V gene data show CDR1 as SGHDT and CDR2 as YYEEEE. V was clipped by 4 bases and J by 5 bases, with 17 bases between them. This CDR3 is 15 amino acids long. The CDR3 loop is CASSRGLTRQDTQYF. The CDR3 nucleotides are TGTGCCAGCAGCCGGGGACTTACACGGCAAGATACGCAGTATTTT.

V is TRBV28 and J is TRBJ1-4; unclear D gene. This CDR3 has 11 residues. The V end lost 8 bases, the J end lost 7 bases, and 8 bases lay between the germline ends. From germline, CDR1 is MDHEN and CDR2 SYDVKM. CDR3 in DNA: TGTGCCAGCGAAGGAGGTGAAAAACTGTTTTTT. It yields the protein CASEGGEKLFF.

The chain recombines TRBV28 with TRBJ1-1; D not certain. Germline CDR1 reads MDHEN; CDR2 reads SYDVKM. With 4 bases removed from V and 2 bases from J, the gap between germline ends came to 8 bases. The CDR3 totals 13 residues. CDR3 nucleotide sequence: TGTGCCAGCAGTTGGACCAGCAACACTGAAGCTTTCTTT. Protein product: CASSWTSNTEAFF.